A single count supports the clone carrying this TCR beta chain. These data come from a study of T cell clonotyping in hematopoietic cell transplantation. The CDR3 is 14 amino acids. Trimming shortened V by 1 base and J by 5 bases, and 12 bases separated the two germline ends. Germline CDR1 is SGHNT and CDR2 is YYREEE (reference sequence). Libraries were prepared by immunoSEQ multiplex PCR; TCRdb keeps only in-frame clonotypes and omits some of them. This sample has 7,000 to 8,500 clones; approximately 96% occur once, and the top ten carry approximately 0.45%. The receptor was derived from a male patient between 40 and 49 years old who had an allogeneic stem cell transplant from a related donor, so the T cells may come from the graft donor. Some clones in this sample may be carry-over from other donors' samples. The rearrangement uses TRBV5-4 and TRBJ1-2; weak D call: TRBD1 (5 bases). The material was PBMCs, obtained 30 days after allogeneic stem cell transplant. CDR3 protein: CASSLLGGGYGYTF. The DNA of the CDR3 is TGTGCCAGCAGCTTGTTGGGCGGGGGGTATGGCTACACCTTC.